The present entry profiles one T cell receptor beta chain with its context. Its antigen remains unidentified. The input lacks base qualities; no much larger clone sits a single base away. The donors belonged to the validation cohort of roughly 120 subjects, which was separate from the roughly 700-subject first cohort. The CDR3 sequence holds 13 residues, the cysteine and phenylalanine included. Only the CDR3 DNA stays, 39 bases, in frame from base 1. The germline V gene encodes CDR1 LGHNA and CDR2 YSLEER. At the junction V is shortened by 4 bases and J by 2 bases, with 9 bases in between. Library preparation used the immunoSEQ multiplex PCR assay. Per the original workflow: To diagnose cytomegalovirus status from the catalog of TCR beta chain sequences, a statistical classification framework was built. TCRdb carries this immuneACCESS record with in-frame sequences only. Its versions omit some clonotypes, under half of them owing to an unresolved V gene in the studies checked, with the rest unexplained. Clone size and the V and J calls come from that table; the DNA yielded D and trimming. The sample table shows about 330,000 clones, and about nine tenths are seen once. The biggest ten clones account for approximately 1.2% of the sample.

This record belongs to a study of cytomegalovirus exposure and HLA in healthy donors (dated by TCRdb to 2017 to 2019). A note on the overall study: The 500 to 700 repertoires of the first cohort and the roughly 120 validation repertoires were produced on the same platform, according to a later analysis. Along with the roughly 670-subject first cohort, a separate validation cohort of over a hundred different subjects was used. The study aimed to test whether cataloging public T cell receptors could reveal signatures of past pathogen exposure. High-throughput TCR immunosequencing, statistical association of individual TCRs with disease status, and machine learning were combined to predict cytomegalovirus infection status.

The research as a whole found: Across donors, most TCR sequences were observed very rarely, whereas some public TCRs were present in many individuals. The classifier was reported to diagnose cytomegalovirus status with high specificity and sensitivity in both the original cohort and the validation cohort. A later analysis had no HLA typing for the validation cohort, so co-occurrence there was scored across all 130 or so repertoires. According to the authors, the approach could potentially be generalized to other disease states and immunological phenotypes. In vitro tests confirmed that a few of the cytomegalovirus-associated TCR beta chains recognize cytomegalovirus antigens. A later analysis found that TCRs clustered in the first cohort also tended to co-occur in the roughly 120 validation repertoires, with more than 90% of cluster scores above 0. The study listed 164 TCR beta chains as associated with cytomegalovirus.

This sequence originates from a woman in her 30s in good health and CMV-seropositive. Recombination joined TRBV4-3 with TRBJ2-7, with the D segment identity uncertain. Sequencing was carried out using PBMCs. The CDR3 amino acid sequence is: CASSRDSPYEQYF. Here is the DNA: TGCGCCAGCAGCCGGGATAGCCCCTACGAGCAGTACTTC.